This T cell receptor (beta chain) was captured in a study of T cells in localized non-small cell lung cancer. CDR1 and CDR2 (germline): SGHRS, YFSETQ. The CDR3 loop spans 15 amino acids. The V gene lost 0 bases and the J gene lost 1 base, with 9 bases spanning the gap. Clones were sequenced by immunoSEQ multiplex PCR, and TCRdb holds only the in-frame ones, with some missing. The sample contains tens of thousands of clones, 86% of which appear only once. Sequencing was performed on PBMCs, taken before any cancer treatment. The clonotype originates from a man aged 40-75 years with stage II lung adenocarcinoma. The rearrangement links TRBV5-1 to TRBJ2-3, with D uncertain. The CDR3 region has the DNA TGCGCCAGCAGCTTGGAGTTAGCTGGCACAGATACGCAGTATTTT. Translating it yields CASSLELAGTDTQYF.